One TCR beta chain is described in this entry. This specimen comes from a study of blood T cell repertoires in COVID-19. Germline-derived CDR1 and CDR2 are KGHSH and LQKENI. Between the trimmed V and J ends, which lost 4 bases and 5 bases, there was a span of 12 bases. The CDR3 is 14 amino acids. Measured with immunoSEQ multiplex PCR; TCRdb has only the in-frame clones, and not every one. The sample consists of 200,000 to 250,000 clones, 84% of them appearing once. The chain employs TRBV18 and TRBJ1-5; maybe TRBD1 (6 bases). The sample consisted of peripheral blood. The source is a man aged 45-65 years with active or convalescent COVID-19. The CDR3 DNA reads TGTGCCAGCTCACGTACAGGGTTCGATCAGCCCCAGCATTTT. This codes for CASSRTGFDQPQHF.